A single sample is the source of the 20 T cell receptor beta chains below, sequenced in a study of shared clonotypes between healthy human individuals. Clones were read by immunoSEQ multiplex PCR, and TCRdb kept only the in-frame ones, dropping some. The sample gives about 2.4 million clones, around nine tenths of which show up once; roughly 0.13% is in the top ten. The sequenced material came from naive CD4+ T cells sorted from blood. As for subset: CD45RA+ positively selected. The source is a young man in good health.

Remarks on this clone: The same CDR3 arises from other DNA sequences in this sample as well. This CDR3 reads CASSLDPGAYEQYF. The CDR3 DNA is TGCGCCAGCAGCTTGGATCCGGGCGCCTACGAGCAGTACTTC. The rearrangement links TRBV5-1 to TRBJ2-7; D not resolved. Trimming took 0 bases from V and 2 from J, leaving 9 bases between them. This CDR3 region has 14 residues. The germline CDR1 and CDR2 sequences are SGHRS and YFSETQ. Drawing the rest from reference TRBV5-1 and TRBJ2-7, the complete variable domain is KAGVTQTPRYLIKTRGQQVTLSCSPISGHRSVSWYQQTPGQGLQFLFEYFSETQRNKGNFPGRFSGRQFSNSRSEMNVSTLELGDSALYLCASSLDPGAYEQYFGPGTRLTVT.

V gene TRBV10-3 combines with J gene TRBJ1-2; TRBD1 agrees at 9 bases. J was trimmed by 2 bases and V by 10 bases; bases with no gene match: 5. Germline assignment: CDR1 ENHRY and CDR2 SYGVKD. The CDR3 length is 13 residues. The CDR3, as DNA: TGTGCCACCTCCGGGACAGGGAACTATGGCTACACCTTC. It codes for CATSGTGNYGYTF.

The V gene is TRBV5-1, the J gene TRBJ1-1; D is undetermined. Trimming shortened V by 4 bases and J by 1 base, and 8 bases separated the two germline ends. Germline V gene sequence: CDR1 SGHRS, CDR2 YFSETQ. The CDR3 length is 13 residues. The CDR3 DNA follows: TGCGCCAGCAGCGACCACCCGAACACTGAAGCTTTCTTT. This sequence encodes CASSDHPNTEAFF.

The CDR3 bases are TGTGCCAGCAGCTTCGGGAAGGGCCGGGCAGATACGCAGTATTTT. This gives the protein CASSFGKGRADTQYF. This sequence joins TRBV7-8 and TRBJ2-3; perhaps TRBD2 as D (5 bases). Deletions cut 3 bases from V and 4 bases from J, with 14 bases between. This CDR3 contains 15 residues. Germline values: CDR1 SGHVS, CDR2 FQNEAQ.

The chain couples TRBV2 to TRBJ2-3; D may be TRBD2 (6 bases). The ends were cut back, 3 bases at V and 1 base at J, with 11 bases in the middle. The CDR3 runs to 15 residues. The germline V gene has CDR1 SNHLY and CDR2 FYNNEI. The CDR3 nucleotides are TGTGCCAGCAGTGAGACGGGGGTCGGCACAGATACGCAGTATTTT. Protein product: CASSETGVGTDTQYF.

CDR3 bases: TGTGCCAGCAGTGCCACTAGCGGGGGGGCTGTGACCCAGTACTTC. Translation: CASSATSGGAVTQYF. The V call is TRBV2, the J call TRBJ2-5; 13 nucleotides match TRBD2. Per germline, CDR1 SNHLY and CDR2 FYNNEI. CDR3 length: 15 amino acids. The V gene end was trimmed by 4 bases and the J gene end by 7 bases; junction bases not matched to a gene: 6.

J is TRBJ2-5 and V is TRBV5-1; TRBD1 matches at 7 bases. The germline CDR1 and CDR2 sequences are SGHRS and YFSETQ. V was pared by 0 bases and J by 3 bases, with 5 bases of the junction left unmatched. This CDR3 comprises 15 residues. DNA of the CDR3: TGCGCCAGCAGCTTGGAGGGGACAGAAAAAGAGACCCAGTACTTC. Translation: CASSLEGTEKETQYF.

The rearrangement joins TRBV2 to TRBJ2-3, with a weak D call TRBD1 (5 bases). The CDR3 totals 11 residues. Germline lookup yields CDR1 SNHLY and CDR2 FYNNEI. Trimming removed 8 bases at V and 3 bases at J, with 6 bases between. The CDR3 bases are TGTGCCAGCCCAGGGACAGATACGCAGTATTTT. The encoded protein is CASPGTDTQYF. Looking up the rest from reference TRBV2 and TRBJ2-3 gives the full variable domain: EPEVTQTPSHQVTQMGQEVILRCVPISNHLYFYWYRQILGQKVEFLVSFYNNEISEKSEIFDDQFSVERPDGSNFTLKIRSTKLEDSAMYFCASPGTDTQYFGPGTRLTVL.

The V and J genes are TRBV29-1 and TRBJ1-1; D unclear. V lost 3 bases to trimming and J lost 0 bases, with 11 bases between them. CDR3 size: 14 residues. The V gene's germline CDR1 is SQVTM and CDR2 ANQGSEA. The DNA for the CDR3 is TGCAGCGTTGATTCCCCCCAGTTGAACACTGAAGCTTTCTTT. The encoded protein is CSVDSPQLNTEAFF.

The chain joins TRBV27 to TRBJ1-1; no clear D. The CDR3 is made up of 15 amino acids. Germline CDR1 is MNHEY and CDR2 is SMNVEV (reference sequence). Trimming left V 7 bases short and J 1 base short, with 16 bases between. The CDR3 here is CASKIGGIRNTEAFF. Written as DNA, the CDR3 is TGTGCCAGCAAAATTGGAGGCATACGGAACACTGAAGCTTTCTTT.

The V and J genes are TRBV5-8 and TRBJ1-5, with 7 bases matching TRBD1. Germline V CDR1 and CDR2: SGHTS, YDEGEE. The V gene end was trimmed by 3 bases and the J gene end by 5 bases; junction bases not matched to a gene: 5. CDR3 length: 14 amino acids. The CDR3 nucleotides read TGTGCCAGCAGCTCGGAAGGGGGCTATCAGCCCCAGCATTTT. Amino acids: CASSSEGGYQPQHF. Full variable domain (rest looked up from reference TRBV5-8 and TRBJ1-5): EAGVTQSPTHLIKTRGQQATLRCSPISGHTSVYWYQQALGLGLQFLLWYDEGEERNRGNFPPRFSGRQFPNYSSELNVNALELEDSALYLCASSSEGGYQPQHFGDGTRLSIL.

Note on this clone: Other nucleotide sequences in the sample specify the same CDR3. The chain carries TRBV5-1 and TRBJ2-2; D might be TRBD1 (5 bases). V was clipped by 0 bases and J by 1 base, with 7 bases between them. This CDR3 has 15 residues. Per germline, CDR1 SGHRS and CDR2 YFSETQ. The CDR3: CASSLGGENTGELFF. The CDR3 DNA reads as TGCGCCAGCAGCTTGGGGGGCGAGAACACCGGGGAGCTGTTTTTT.

J is TRBJ2-4 and V is TRBV5-4; 9 bases agree with TRBD1. Germline loops: CDR1 SGHNT, CDR2 YYREEE (reference sequence). Trimming took 4 bases from V and 5 from J; bases not matched to a gene: 4. The CDR3 is made up of 14 amino acids. The DNA for the CDR3 is TGTGCCAGCAGCGTACAGGGGGCGGAAAACATTCAGTACTTC. Protein: CASSVQGAENIQYF.

This clone appeared once. DNA of the CDR3: TGTGCCAGCGTGAGAGGGACTAGCGGGTTCTTC. Translating it yields CASVRGTSGFF. The chain recombines TRBV2 with TRBJ2-1, with 11 bases identical to TRBD2. Germline V lookup: CDR1 SNHLY, CDR2 FYNNEI. The V gene end was trimmed by 8 bases and the J gene end by 15 bases; junction bases not matched to a gene: 6. The CDR3 totals 11 residues.

The rearrangement joins TRBV18 to TRBJ2-5; no reliable D call. The CDR3 length is 13 residues. V shed 4 bases and J shed 2 bases, with 8 bases lying between them. Germline lookup yields CDR1 KGHSH and CDR2 LQKENI. CDR3 sequence (DNA): TGTGCCAGCTCACGGACCCCTCAAGAGACCCAGTACTTC. Amino acids: CASSRTPQETQYF.

The chain joins TRBV18 to TRBJ2-7, with 10 bases lining up with TRBD2. This CDR3 contains 15 residues. V lost 3 bases, J lost 4 bases, and 6 bases stayed unmatched. The germline V gene has CDR1 KGHSH and CDR2 LQKENI. In DNA form, the CDR3 reads TGTGCCAGCTCACCCTTCCCGGGACTAGCGTACGAGCAGTACTTC. Amino acid sequence: CASSPFPGLAYEQYF.

As for this clone: Other DNA sequences in this sample translate to the same CDR3. The rearrangement uses TRBV5-1 and TRBJ1-5; D unclear. Per germline, CDR1 SGHRS and CDR2 YFSETQ. V lost 4 bases to trimming and J lost 4 bases, with 9 bases between them. This CDR3 has 13 amino acids. For the CDR3, the DNA is TGCGCCAGCAGCCCGGAGGGAAATCAGCCCCAGCATTTT. Encoded protein: CASSPEGNQPQHF.

This chain links TRBV9 with TRBJ2-1; D is perhaps TRBD1 (6 bases). This CDR3 has 15 residues. Per germline, CDR1 SGDLS and CDR2 YYNGEE. Deletions cut 2 bases from V and 4 bases from J, with 13 bases between. CDR3 nucleotides: TGTGCCAGCAGCGTTGCCAGGGGACAATACAATGAGCAGTTCTTC. Protein: CASSVARGQYNEQFF.

Points on this clone: The same CDR3 can be traced to other DNA sequences in this sample. The gene calls are TRBV5-1 and TRBJ2-7; D gene ambiguous. Germline CDR1 reads SGHRS; CDR2 reads YFSETQ. Trimming left V 2 bases short and J 0 bases short, with 12 bases between. CDR3 length: 15 residues. CDR3 sequence: CASSFVTGSSYEQYF. CDR3 in DNA: TGCGCCAGCAGCTTCGTGACCGGTAGCTCCTACGAGCAGTACTTC.

J is TRBJ1-6 and V is TRBV5-1; TRBD1 matches 7 bases. V was pared by 4 bases and J by 0 bases, with 7 bases of the junction left unmatched. CDR1 and CDR2 (germline): SGHRS, YFSETQ. The CDR3 spans 17 residues. The CDR3 region has the DNA TGCGCCAGCAGCCCCCAGACAGGGAGCTCCTATAATTCACCCCTCCACTTT. As protein: CASSPQTGSSYNSPLHF.